This T cell receptor (beta chain) came from a study of shared clonotypes between healthy human individuals. Study-wide results and caveats: In this cohort, only blood was sampled, and tissue repertoires likely differ. Rarefaction showed that sequencing of sorted subsets was incomplete (despite large depth). For naive CD4 cells, around 5% of clonotypes were shared across a few donors.

This was a deep-level run. The repertoire was sequenced with immunoSEQ multiplex PCR; TCRdb's copy has only in-frame clones and lacks some. In the table there are a few million clones, 85% to 95% of which are singletons. A note on this clone: Its target is not known.

The CDR3 extends over 16 amino acids. Germline V CDR1 and CDR2: SGHRS, YFSETQ. Deletions cut 1 base from V and 6 bases from J, with 19 bases between. This clonotype was sampled from a man aged 18 to 30 in good health. Some clones in this sample may be carry-over from other donors' samples. The chain carries TRBV5-1 and TRBJ1-1; D is possibly TRBD1 (6 bases). The sample was naive CD4+ T cells from PBMCs. Subset defined: CD45RA+ positively selected. The CDR3 sequence: CASSLLTGIVKAEAFF. DNA of the CDR3: TGCGCCAGCAGCTTGTTAACAGGGATAGTCAAGGCTGAAGCTTTCTTT. The full variable domain, rest sourced from reference TRBV5-1 and TRBJ1-1, is KAGVTQTPRYLIKTRGQQVTLSCSPISGHRSVSWYQQTPGQGLQFLFEYFSETQRNKGNFPGRFSGRQFSNSRSEMNVSTLELGDSALYLCASSLLTGIVKAEAFFGQGTRLTVV.